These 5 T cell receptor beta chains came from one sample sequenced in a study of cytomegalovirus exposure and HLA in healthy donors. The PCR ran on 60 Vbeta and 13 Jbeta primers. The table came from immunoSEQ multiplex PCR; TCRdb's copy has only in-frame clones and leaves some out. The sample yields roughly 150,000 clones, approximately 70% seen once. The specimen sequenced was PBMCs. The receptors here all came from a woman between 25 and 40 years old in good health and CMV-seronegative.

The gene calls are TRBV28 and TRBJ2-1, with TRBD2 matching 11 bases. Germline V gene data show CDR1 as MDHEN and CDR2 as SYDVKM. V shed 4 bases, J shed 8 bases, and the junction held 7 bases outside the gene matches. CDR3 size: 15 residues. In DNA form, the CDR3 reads TGTGCCAGCAGTTATAGCGGGGGGGCCAGCGATGAGCAGTTCTTC. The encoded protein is CASSYSGGASDEQFF.

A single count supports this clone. The CDR3 spells CASSILRTSGYYEQYF. The CDR3 DNA is TGTGCCAGTAGTATCCTCCGGACTAGCGGGTACTACGAGCAGTACTTC. The chain employs TRBV19 and TRBJ2-7; 11 bases fit TRBD2. The CDR3 runs to 16 residues. CDR1 LNHDA and CDR2 SQIVND come from the germline V gene (reference sequence). J gave up 3 bases and V 3 bases, and 7 bases lay outside the gene matches. Combining the CDR3 with reference TRBV19 and TRBJ2-7 gives the whole variable domain DGGITQSPKYLFRKEGQNVTLSCEQNLNHDAMYWYRQDPGQGLRLIYYSQIVNDFQKGDIAEGYSVSREKKESFPLTVTSAQKNPTAFYLCASSILRTSGYYEQYFGPGTRLTVT.

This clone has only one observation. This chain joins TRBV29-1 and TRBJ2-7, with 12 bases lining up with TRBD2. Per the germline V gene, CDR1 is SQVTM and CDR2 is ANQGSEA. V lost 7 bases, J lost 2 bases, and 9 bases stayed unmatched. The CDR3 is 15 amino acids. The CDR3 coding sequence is TGCAGCGCCGAAAGGACTAGCGGGGAAGCCTACGAGCAGTACTTC. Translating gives CSAERTSGEAYEQYF.

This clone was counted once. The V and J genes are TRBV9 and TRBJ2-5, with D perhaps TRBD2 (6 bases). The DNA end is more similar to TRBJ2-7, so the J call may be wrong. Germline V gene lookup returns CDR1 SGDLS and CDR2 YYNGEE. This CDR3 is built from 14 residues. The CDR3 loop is CASSVAGVPYEQYF. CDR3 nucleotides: TGTGCCAGCAGCGTAGCGGGAGTTCCCTACGAGCAGTACTTC.

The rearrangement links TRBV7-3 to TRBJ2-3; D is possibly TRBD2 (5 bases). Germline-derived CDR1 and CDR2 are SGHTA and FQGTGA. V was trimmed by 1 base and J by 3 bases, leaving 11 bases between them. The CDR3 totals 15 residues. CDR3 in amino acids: CASSLNPEATDTQYF. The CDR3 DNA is TGTGCCAGCAGCTTAAATCCGGAGGCGACAGATACGCAGTATTTT.